The 28 T cell receptor beta chains in this list originate from one sample, sequenced in a study of blood T cell repertoires in COVID-19. Data came from immunoSEQ multiplex PCR; TCRdb stores just in-frame clones and leaves some out. The top ten hold under 4.5% of the sample, which has a few hundred thousand clones, 85% to 90% seen once. The source material was peripheral blood. The receptor set was obtained from a woman aged 45-60 years with active or convalescent COVID-19.

V and J are TRBV28 and TRBJ1-2; no reliable D call. This CDR3 is built from 12 residues. The germline gives CDR1 MDHEN, CDR2 SYDVKM. Trimming shortened V by 8 bases and J by 1 base, and 8 bases separated the two germline ends. The CDR3 sequence: CASQDNNYGYTF. CDR3 in DNA: TGTGCCAGCCAAGACAATAACTATGGCTACACCTTC.

The chain has TRBV19 and TRBJ2-3; D call uncertain. With 3 bases removed from V and 0 bases from J, the gap between germline ends came to 16 bases. Germline V CDR1 and CDR2: LNHDA, SQIVND (reference sequence). The CDR3 contains 17 residues. The CDR3 bases are TGTGCCAGTAGTATGGTTGAGCTAGTGGCTAGCACAGATACGCAGTATTTT. It is translated as CASSMVELVASTDTQYF.

The DNA for the CDR3 is TGTGCCAGCAGTTACCACAGGTTCGATGGCTACACCTTC. It is translated as CASSYHRFDGYTF. The genes are TRBV6-6 and TRBJ1-2; a possible D gene is TRBD1 (5 bases). Between the trimmed V and J ends, which lost 2 bases and 6 bases, there was a span of 10 bases. The CDR3 sequence is 13 residues long. Germline V gene data show CDR1 as MNHNY and CDR2 as SVGAGI (reference sequence).

This clone turned up a few times. Other nucleotide sequences in the sample specify the same CDR3. The chain combines TRBV10-3 with TRBJ1-1, with TRBD1 matching 9 bases. Germline V gene sequence: CDR1 ENHRY, CDR2 SYGVKD. The ends lost 6 bases at V and 2 bases at J; junction bases unmatched: 4. The CDR3 is made up of 14 amino acids. CDR3 nucleotide sequence: TGTGCCATCAGAGGGACAGGGACTAACACTGAAGCTTTCTTT. Translation gives CAIRGTGTNTEAFF.

The chain is built from TRBV7-3 and TRBJ2-3; the D is unclear. Germline CDR1 and CDR2: SGHTA and FQGTGA. The CDR3 has 14 amino acids. With 4 bases removed from V and 1 base from J, the gap between germline ends came to 9 bases. CDR3 protein: CASSSNRGTDTQYF. The DNA for the CDR3 is TGTGCCAGCAGCTCAAACAGAGGCACAGATACGCAGTATTTT.

The rearrangement joins TRBV24-1 to TRBJ2-7, with TRBD2 matching 11 bases. CDR3 size: 14 residues. V shed 9 bases and J 6 bases; nucleotides not matched to a gene: 9. Per germline, CDR1 KGHDR and CDR2 SFDVKD. The CDR3 is CATSPSGRQGEQYF. The CDR3 DNA sequence: TGTGCCACCTCCCCTAGCGGGAGGCAGGGCGAGCAGTACTTC.

This clone appeared a single time. The V call is TRBV4-1, the J call TRBJ2-7, with 13 bases aligning to TRBD2. V lost 0 bases and J lost 2; bases outside the gene matches: 7. CDR1 and CDR2 from the germline V gene are MGHRA and YSYEKL. This CDR3 has 18 residues. The CDR3 sequence is CASSQDRETSGRPYEQYF. The CDR3 nucleotides are TGCGCCAGCAGCCAAGACAGGGAGACTAGCGGGAGGCCCTACGAGCAGTACTTC.

The chain uses TRBV24-1 and TRBJ1-2; the D gene is possibly TRBD1 (6 bases). Per the germline V gene, CDR1 is KGHDR and CDR2 is SFDVKD. The length of the CDR3 is 12 residues. V dropped 5 bases and J dropped 7 bases, with 10 bases sitting between them. Here the CDR3 reads CATSGTGLGYTF. CDR3 bases: TGTGCCACCAGTGGCACAGGGCTTGGCTACACCTTC.

The chain joins TRBV19 to TRBJ1-4; D gene unclear. The CDR3 covers 11 residues. Germline values: CDR1 LNHDA, CDR2 SQIVND (reference sequence). V shed 4 bases and J shed 12 bases, with 9 bases lying between them. CDR3: CASSTHTELFF. In nucleotides, the CDR3 is TGTGCCAGTAGTACCCATACGGAACTGTTTTTT.

J is TRBJ2-1 and V is TRBV28, with 10 bases fitting TRBD2. The junction had 7 bases not matched to a gene; V was cut back by 3 bases and J by 5 bases. This CDR3 comprises 16 residues. Germline CDR1 is MDHEN and CDR2 is SYDVKM. CDR3 in amino acids: CASSLGSSGGDNEQFF. CDR3 nucleotide sequence: TGTGCCAGCAGTTTGGGGTCTAGCGGGGGTGACAATGAGCAGTTCTTC.

The V and J genes are TRBV7-9 and TRBJ1-2; 9 nucleotides line up with TRBD1. The CDR3 runs 14 residues. V lost 1 base and J lost 6; bases outside the gene matches: 3. Germline V lookup: CDR1 SEHNR, CDR2 FQNEAQ (reference sequence). The CDR3 is CASSLVGTGNGYTF. CDR3 DNA sequence: TGTGCCAGCAGCTTAGTGGGGACAGGGAATGGCTACACCTTC.

CDR3 coding DNA: TGTGCCAGCAGCCAGACTAGCGGGAGCCCCTACGAGCAGTACTTC. It codes for CASSQTSGSPYEQYF. This chain uses TRBV7-2 with TRBJ2-7; the match to TRBD2 covers 12 bases. CDR1 is SGHTA, CDR2 FQGNSA, per germline. With V trimmed by 5 bases and J by 2 bases, 4 bases remained unmatched. The CDR3 consists of 15 residues. Filled out from reference TRBV7-2 and TRBJ2-7, the complete variable domain reads GAGVSQSPSNKVTEKGKDVELRCDPISGHTALYWYRQSLGQGLEFLIYFQGNSAPDKSGLPSDRFSAERTGGSVSTLTIQRTQQEDSAVYLCASSQTSGSPYEQYFGPGTRLTVT.

The chain recombines TRBV11-3 with TRBJ2-1; 9 bases align to TRBD1. CDR3 length: 15 amino acids. Germline values: CDR1 SGHNT, CDR2 YENEEA. V lost 5 bases to trimming and J lost 13 bases; unmatched junction nucleotides: 15. In DNA form, the CDR3 reads TGTGCCAGCAGCCCGAGGACAGGGGCCGACAACCCCCAGTTCTTC. It translates to CASSPRTGADNPQFF.

This clone was found a few times. The gene calls are TRBV3-1 (or the pseudogene TRBV3-2) and TRBJ2-2; tentative D call: TRBD2 (5 bases). The germline V gene encodes CDR1 LGHDT and CDR2 YNNKEL (reference sequence). Trimming left V 8 bases short and J 4 bases short, with 5 bases between. This CDR3 comprises 11 residues. The CDR3 loop reads CASGSTGELFF. In DNA form, the CDR3 reads TGTGCCAGCGGGAGCACCGGGGAGCTGTTTTTT.

V gene TRBV7-9 combines with J gene TRBJ1-4; D gene uncertain. The germline gives CDR1 SEHNR, CDR2 FQNEAQ (reference sequence). V lost 5 bases to trimming and J lost 8 bases, with 6 bases between them. CDR3 size: 11 residues. CDR3 DNA sequence: TGTGCCAGCAGCATACTAGAAAAACTGTTTTTT. It specifies CASSILEKLFF.

V usage is TRBV7-9 and J usage is TRBJ1-3; maybe TRBD1 (6 bases). Trimming left V 1 base short and J 4 bases short, with 17 bases between. CDR1 and CDR2 from the germline V gene are SEHNR and FQNEAQ (reference sequence). CDR3 length: 17 amino acids. The CDR3: CASSLVGRGSAGNTIYF. CDR3 in DNA: TGTGCCAGCAGCTTAGTGGGCAGGGGTTCAGCCGGAAACACCATATATTTT.

The rearrangement joins TRBV4-1 to TRBJ1-2, with D perhaps TRBD1 (6 bases). Germline V lookup: CDR1 MGHRA, CDR2 YSYEKL. CDR3 length equals 14 residues. V gave up 1 base and J gave up 6 bases, with 12 bases separating them. Written as DNA, the CDR3 is TGCGCCAGCAGCCAAGTCCAGGCAGGGGATGGCTACACCTTC. Translating gives CASSQVQAGDGYTF.

The chain is built from TRBV19 and TRBJ1-3; perhaps TRBD1 as D (6 bases). The germline V gene encodes CDR1 LNHDA and CDR2 SQIVND (reference sequence). The CDR3 contains 14 residues. V lost 10 bases, J lost 2 bases, and 15 bases lay in between. CDR3: CATSTGFAGNTIYF. The CDR3 DNA is TGTGCCACTTCAACAGGGTTCGCTGGAAACACCATATATTTT.

The chain joins TRBV29-1 to TRBJ2-3, with D tentatively TRBD1 (5 bases). V was cut by 4 bases and J by 0 bases, with 23 bases left in between. The length of the CDR3 is 18 residues. Germline V gene sequence: CDR1 SQVTM, CDR2 ANQGSEA. The CDR3 DNA is TGCAGCGTTGTGTCAGGGTACAGAAATTTGTCTAGCACAGATACGCAGTATTTT. This codes for CSVVSGYRNLSSTDTQYF.

V is TRBV2 and J is TRBJ1-4; 7 nucleotides line up with TRBD1. The V gene's germline CDR1 is SNHLY and CDR2 FYNNEI. The CDR3 has 17 amino acids. V trimming: 5 bases; J trimming: 0 bases; junction bases outside the gene matches: 9. CDR3 amino acids: CASSLLGQVPTNEKLFF. CDR3 nucleotide sequence: TGTGCCAGCAGTCTATTAGGACAGGTCCCAACTAATGAAAAACTGTTTTTT.

The J gene is TRBJ2-3, the V gene TRBV5-1, with D uncertain. The CDR3 sequence is 14 residues long. Germline V gene sequence: CDR1 SGHRS, CDR2 YFSETQ. Trimming shortened V by 3 bases and J by 2 bases, and 10 bases separated the two germline ends. CDR3 nucleotides: TGCGCCAGCAGCTCACGAGGCTTCACAGATACGCAGTATTTT. Translating it yields CASSSRGFTDTQYF.

CDR3 region: CSVVGRGVETQYF. In DNA form, the CDR3 reads TGCAGCGTTGTTGGCAGGGGGGTAGAGACCCAGTACTTC. V and J are TRBV29-1 and TRBJ2-5; perhaps TRBD1 as D (7 bases). Between the trimmed V and J ends, which lost 4 bases and 4 bases, there was a span of 13 bases. The CDR3 is 13 amino acids. Looked up from germline, CDR1 is SQVTM and CDR2 is ANQGSEA. The whole variable domain, filled in from reference TRBV29-1 and TRBJ2-5, reads SAVISQKPSRDICQRGTSLTIQCQVDSQVTMMFWYRQQPGQSLTLIATANQGSEATYESGFVIDKFPISRPNLTFSTLTVSNMSPEDSSIYLCSVVGRGVETQYFGPGTRLLVL.

The V and J genes are TRBV3-1 (or the pseudogene TRBV3-2) and TRBJ2-7; D gene ambiguous. The CDR3 totals 12 residues. Germline assignment: CDR1 LGHDT and CDR2 YNNKEL (reference sequence). Trimming took 4 bases from V and 6 from J, leaving 10 bases between them. The CDR3 nucleotides read TGTGCCAGCAGCCCCTCGGGTGGCGAGCAGTACTTC. Translation gives CASSPSGGEQYF.

V gene TRBV29-1 combines with J gene TRBJ2-7; TRBD1 is a possible D gene (5 bases). CDR1 and CDR2 from the germline V gene are SQVTM and ANQGSEA. Trimming removed 3 bases at V and 4 bases at J, with 7 bases between. The CDR3 has 11 residues. The CDR3: CSVEDTYEQYF. CDR3 bases: TGCAGCGTTGAGGACACATACGAGCAGTACTTC.

The rearrangement joins TRBV12-3 or TRBV12-4 to TRBJ2-3; TRBD2 is a possible D gene (5 bases). CDR3 length: 13 residues. Trimming took 6 bases from V and 2 from J, leaving 9 bases between them. CDR3 amino acids: CASRIAPTDTQYF. The CDR3, as DNA: TGTGCCAGCAGGATAGCGCCCACAGATACGCAGTATTTT.

The chain employs TRBV21-1 and TRBJ2-7; TRBD2 is the table's D call and was not checked against the DNA. TRBV21-1 is designated a pseudogene. This CDR3 contains 12 residues. CDR3 in DNA: TGTGCCAGCAGCAAAGATGGAGGTGAGCAGTACTTC. Encoded protein: CASSKDGGEQYF.

The chain uses TRBV3-1 (or the pseudogene TRBV3-2) and TRBJ2-2; 8 bases are a match to TRBD2. Germline values: CDR1 LGHDT, CDR2 YNNKEL (reference sequence). This CDR3 region has 14 residues. With 5 bases clipped from V and 7 bases from J, the junction kept 6 bases outside the gene matches. This CDR3 is CASSKRSGNGELFF. CDR3 sequence (DNA): TGTGCCAGCAGCAAACGTAGCGGGAACGGGGAGCTGTTTTTT.

CDR3 in DNA: TGTGCCAGCAGAAAGACAGGGTCGGCTAATGAAAAACTGTTTTTT. It yields the protein CASRKTGSANEKLFF. This chain joins TRBV9 and TRBJ1-4; 7 bases map to TRBD1. The CDR3 is made up of 15 amino acids. The germline V gene has CDR1 SGDLS and CDR2 YYNGEE. With 5 bases clipped from V and 3 bases from J, the junction kept 7 bases outside the gene matches.